This entry describes one TCR beta chain. These data originate in a study of blood T cells in healthy people across ages. For the second PCR, which ran for roughly 6 to 12 cycles, a sample-barcoded 5' primer and a J-beta primer mix were used. TCRdb reprocessed the 5' RACE reads via MiXCR and lists one record per CDR3 protein. The sample carries more than 1,400,000 distinct CDR3 sequences, 40% to 50% recorded once. V trimming: 3 bases; J trimming: 2 bases; junction bases outside the gene matches: 18. The CDR3 extends over 20 amino acids. CDR1 is LGHDT and CDR2 is YNNKEL in the germline V gene (reference sequence). The extraction recovered at least 5.5 micrograms of total RNA per sample.

Sample: blood. The clonotype was recovered from a young woman in good health. The J gene is TRBJ2-3, the V gene TRBV3-1; 9 nucleotides agree with TRBD2. The CDR3 DNA reads TGTGCCAGCAGCCATACAGGGTCGGCGGGGGGGCCGAATCCCACAGATACGCAGTATTTT. Its translation is CASSHTGSAGGPNPTDTQYF.